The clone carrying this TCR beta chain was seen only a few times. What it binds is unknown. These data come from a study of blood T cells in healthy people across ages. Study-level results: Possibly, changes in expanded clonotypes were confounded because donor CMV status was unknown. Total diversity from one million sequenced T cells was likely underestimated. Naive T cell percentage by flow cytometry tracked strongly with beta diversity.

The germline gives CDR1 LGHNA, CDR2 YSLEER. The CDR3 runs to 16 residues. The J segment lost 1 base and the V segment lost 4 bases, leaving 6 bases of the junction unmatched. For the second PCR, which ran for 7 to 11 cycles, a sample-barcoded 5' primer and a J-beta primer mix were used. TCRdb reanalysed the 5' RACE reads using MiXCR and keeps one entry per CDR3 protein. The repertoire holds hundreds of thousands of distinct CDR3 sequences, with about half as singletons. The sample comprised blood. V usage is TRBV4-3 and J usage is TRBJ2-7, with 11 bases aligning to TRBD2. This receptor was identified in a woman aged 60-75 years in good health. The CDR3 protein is CASSRGTSGLSYEQYF. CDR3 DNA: TGCGCCAGCAGCCGGGGGACTAGCGGTTTGTCCTACGAGCAGTACTTC.